This T cell receptor beta chain was obtained from a study of cytotoxic CD8 clonotypes in ibrutinib-treated CLL. Findings and caveats of the study: Higher clonality was seen at ibrutinib response and a return toward baseline at progression. A difference in sampling times existed between sustained-remission and progressing patients.

The length of the CDR3 is 14 residues. Germline CDR1 reads MNHNS; CDR2 reads SASEGT. Trimming removed 6 bases at V and 6 bases at J, with 18 bases between. This clone was seen only a few times. Its antigen is not known. Target depth was 1 in 200,000 to 1 in 1 million T cells, about 10x per clonotype. TCRdb's table, derived via immunoSEQ multiplex PCR, lists solely in-frame clones and lacks some. Here the sample spans hundreds of thousands of clones, around 70% being singletons. This clonotype was obtained from a human donor with chronic lymphocytic leukemia. The sequenced sample was PBMCs, obtained after 12 months of ibrutinib treatment. This chain joins TRBV6-1 and TRBJ2-7; D remains unclear. The CDR3 sequence is CASRLQPEWSEQYF. CDR3 bases: TGTGCCAGCAGGCTCCAGCCGGAGTGGTCCGAGCAGTACTTC.